This T cell receptor (beta chain) derives from a study of low-dose radiotherapy and immunotherapy resistance in tumors. Covering alpha and beta chains, TRAV- and TRBV-specific primers were used for the first-strand cDNA. TCRs were put through approximately 20 PCR cycles of amplification with Phusion. A constant-region primer and the V-primer adapter served as the primer pair. A single record per CDR3 protein comes from TCRdb applying MiXCR to the reads. The sample consists of 35,000 to 45,000 distinct CDR3 sequences, 20% to 25% of them appearing once. Germline V gene sequence: CDR1 SGHRS, CDR2 YFSETQ. The CDR3 contains 15 residues. V dropped 7 bases and J dropped 3 bases, with 18 bases sitting between them. Specified time point: after trial treatment. Treatment in this sample: LDRT plus nivolumab, ipilimumab, low-dose cyclophosphamide and aspirin (RACIN trial). Ten or more counts support this clonotype.

This TCR was sampled from a male donor with prostate cancer. The chain couples TRBV5-1 to TRBJ2-3, with TRBD1 as a possible D gene (5 bases). Sample: PBMCs, taken after low-dose radiotherapy plus immunotherapy. CDR3 in DNA: TGCGCCAGCCACCGTTGGGGCGTTGGTACAGATACGCAGTATTTT. Residues: CASHRWGVGTDTQYF.